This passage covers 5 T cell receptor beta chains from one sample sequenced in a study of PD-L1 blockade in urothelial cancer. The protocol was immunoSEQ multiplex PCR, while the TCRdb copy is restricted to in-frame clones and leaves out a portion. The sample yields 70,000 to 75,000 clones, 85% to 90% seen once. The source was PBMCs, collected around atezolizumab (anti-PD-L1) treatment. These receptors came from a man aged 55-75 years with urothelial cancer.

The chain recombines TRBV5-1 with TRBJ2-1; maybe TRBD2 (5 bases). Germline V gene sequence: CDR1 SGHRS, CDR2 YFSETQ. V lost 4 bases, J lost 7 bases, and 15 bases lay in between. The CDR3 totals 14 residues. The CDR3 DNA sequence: TGCGCCAGCAGCCCGGAGGCTAGTCATAATGAGCAGTTCTTC. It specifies CASSPEASHNEQFF.

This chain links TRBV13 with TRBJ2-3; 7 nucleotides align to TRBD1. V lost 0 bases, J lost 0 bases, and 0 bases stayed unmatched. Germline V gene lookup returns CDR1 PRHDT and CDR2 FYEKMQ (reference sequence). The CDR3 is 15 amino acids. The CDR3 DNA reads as TGTGCCAGCAGCTTAGGACAGGGGAGCACAGATACGCAGTATTTT. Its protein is CASSLGQGSTDTQYF.

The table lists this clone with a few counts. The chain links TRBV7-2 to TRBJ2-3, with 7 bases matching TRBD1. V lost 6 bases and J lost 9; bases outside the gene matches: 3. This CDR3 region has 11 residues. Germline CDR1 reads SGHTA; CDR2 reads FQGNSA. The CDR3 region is CASRLTGTQYF. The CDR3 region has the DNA TGTGCCAGCAGACTGACAGGGACGCAGTATTTT. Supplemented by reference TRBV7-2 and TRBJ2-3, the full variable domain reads GAGVSQSPSNKVTEKGKDVELRCDPISGHTALYWYRQSLGQGLEFLIYFQGNSAPDKSGLPSDRFSAERTGGSVSTLTIQRTQQEDSAVYLCASRLTGTQYFGPGTRLTVL.

The CDR3 sequence: CASSESGRNEQFF. Here the CDR3 DNA reads TGCGCCAGCAGTGAGTCTGGGAGGAATGAGCAGTTCTTC. The chain combines TRBV10-1 with TRBJ2-1; the D gene is possibly TRBD2 (6 bases). This CDR3 has 13 amino acids. Trimming shortened V by 0 bases and J by 7 bases, and 7 bases separated the two germline ends. Germline-derived CDR1 and CDR2 are WNHNN and SYGVQD (reference sequence).

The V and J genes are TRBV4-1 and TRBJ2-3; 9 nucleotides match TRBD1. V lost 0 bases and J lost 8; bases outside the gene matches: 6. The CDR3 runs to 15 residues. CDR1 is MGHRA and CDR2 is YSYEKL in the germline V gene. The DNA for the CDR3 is TGCGCCAGCAGCCAAGATTGGGGACAGGGCCGTACGCAGTATTTT. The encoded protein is CASSQDWGQGRTQYF.